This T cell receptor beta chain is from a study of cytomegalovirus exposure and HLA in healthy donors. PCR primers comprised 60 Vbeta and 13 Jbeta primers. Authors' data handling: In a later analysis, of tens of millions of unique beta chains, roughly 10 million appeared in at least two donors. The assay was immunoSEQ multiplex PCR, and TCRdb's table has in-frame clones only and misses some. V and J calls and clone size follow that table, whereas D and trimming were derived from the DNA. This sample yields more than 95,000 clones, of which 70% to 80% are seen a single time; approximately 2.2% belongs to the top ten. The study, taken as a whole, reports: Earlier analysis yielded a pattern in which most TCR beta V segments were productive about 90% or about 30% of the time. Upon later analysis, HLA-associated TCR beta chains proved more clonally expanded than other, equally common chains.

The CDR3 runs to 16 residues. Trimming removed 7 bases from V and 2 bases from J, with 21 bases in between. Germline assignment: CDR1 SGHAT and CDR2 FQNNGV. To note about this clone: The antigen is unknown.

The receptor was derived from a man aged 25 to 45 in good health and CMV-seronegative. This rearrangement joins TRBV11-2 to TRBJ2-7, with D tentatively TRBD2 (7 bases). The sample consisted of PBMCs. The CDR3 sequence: CASNSDIGGGPYEQYF. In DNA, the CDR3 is TGTGCCAGCAACTCTGATATAGGGGGGGGGCCCTACGAGCAGTACTTC. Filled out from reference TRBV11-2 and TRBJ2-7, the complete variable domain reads EAGVAQSPRYKIIEKRQSVAFWCNPISGHATLYWYQQILGQGPKLLIQFQNNGVVDDSQLPKDRFSAERLKGVDSTLKIQPAKLEDSAVYLCASNSDIGGGPYEQYFGPGTRLTVT.